Here is one TCR beta chain with its context. Its antigen is as yet unknown. This sample was taken from a study of cytomegalovirus exposure and HLA in healthy donors. Study-level points and caveats: 87-base-pair reads could not separate some V segments, including TRBV6-2 and TRBV6-3. Specificity of a few CMV-associated chains for CMV antigens was verified in vitro. Follow-up analysis later connected one missense variant in DCLRE1C with trimming of TCR beta V- and J-genes. Earlier results showed most TCR beta V segments being productive about 90% or about 30% of the time.

The CDR3 covers 13 residues. Germline values: CDR1 KGHSH, CDR2 LQKENI. With 2 bases removed from V and 5 bases from J, the gap between germline ends came to 9 bases. With 60 Vbeta and 13 Jbeta primers, the PCR was carried out. Clones were sequenced by immunoSEQ multiplex PCR, and TCRdb holds only the in-frame ones, with some missing. The sample gives 150,000 to 200,000 clones, 70% to 85% of which show up once; 3.7% is in the top ten. This receptor was obtained from a woman aged 55-69 years in good health and CMV-seropositive. Sequenced material: PBMCs. The rearrangement joins TRBV18 to TRBJ1-2; D unclear. CDR3 sequence reads: CASSPSPRYGYTF. The CDR3 bases are TGTGCCAGCTCACCATCTCCTAGATATGGCTACACCTTC.